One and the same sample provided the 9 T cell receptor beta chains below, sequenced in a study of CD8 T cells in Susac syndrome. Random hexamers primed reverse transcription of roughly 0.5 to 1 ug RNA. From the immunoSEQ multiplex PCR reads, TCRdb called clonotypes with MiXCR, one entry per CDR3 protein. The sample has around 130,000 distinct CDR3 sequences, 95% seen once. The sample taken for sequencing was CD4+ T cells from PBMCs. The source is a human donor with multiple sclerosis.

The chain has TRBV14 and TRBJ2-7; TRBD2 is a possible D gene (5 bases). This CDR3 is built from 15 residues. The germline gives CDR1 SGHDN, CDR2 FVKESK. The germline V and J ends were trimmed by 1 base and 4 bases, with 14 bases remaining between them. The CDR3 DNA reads TGTGCCAGCAGCCAAGCCGGGAAGGGTTTGTACGAGCAGTACTTC. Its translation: CASSQAGKGLYEQYF.

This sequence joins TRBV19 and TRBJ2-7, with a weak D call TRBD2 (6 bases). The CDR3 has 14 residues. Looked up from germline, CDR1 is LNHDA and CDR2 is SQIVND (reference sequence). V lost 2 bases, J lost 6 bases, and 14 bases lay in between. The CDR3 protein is CASSILFGGVEQYF. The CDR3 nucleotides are TGTGCCAGTAGTATACTTTTCGGAGGGGTCGAGCAGTACTTC.

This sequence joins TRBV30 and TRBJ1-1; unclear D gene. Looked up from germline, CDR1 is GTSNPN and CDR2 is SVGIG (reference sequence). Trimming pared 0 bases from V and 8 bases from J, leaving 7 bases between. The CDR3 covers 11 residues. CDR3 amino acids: CAWSVQLEAFF. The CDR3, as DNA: TGTGCCTGGAGTGTACAGCTAGAAGCTTTCTTT.

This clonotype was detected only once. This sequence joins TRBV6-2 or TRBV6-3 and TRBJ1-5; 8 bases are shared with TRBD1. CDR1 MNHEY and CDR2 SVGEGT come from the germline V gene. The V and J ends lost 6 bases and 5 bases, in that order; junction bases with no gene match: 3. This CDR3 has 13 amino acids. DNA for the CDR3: TGTGCCAGCAGATACAGGGGGGATCAGCCCCAGCATTTT. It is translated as CASRYRGDQPQHF.

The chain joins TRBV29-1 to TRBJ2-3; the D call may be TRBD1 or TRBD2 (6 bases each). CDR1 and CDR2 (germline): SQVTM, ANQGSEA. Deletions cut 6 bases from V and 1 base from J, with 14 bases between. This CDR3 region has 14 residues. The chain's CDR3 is CSVAWGAGTDTQYF. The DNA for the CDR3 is TGCAGCGTCGCCTGGGGGGCTGGCACAGATACGCAGTATTTT.

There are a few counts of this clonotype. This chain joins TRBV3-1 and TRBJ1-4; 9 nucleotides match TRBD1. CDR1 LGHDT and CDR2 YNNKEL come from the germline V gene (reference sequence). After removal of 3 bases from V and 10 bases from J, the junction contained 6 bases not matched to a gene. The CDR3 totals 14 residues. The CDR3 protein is CASSQGQGAAKLFF. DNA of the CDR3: TGTGCCAGCAGCCAGGGACAGGGTGCGGCAAAACTGTTTTTT.

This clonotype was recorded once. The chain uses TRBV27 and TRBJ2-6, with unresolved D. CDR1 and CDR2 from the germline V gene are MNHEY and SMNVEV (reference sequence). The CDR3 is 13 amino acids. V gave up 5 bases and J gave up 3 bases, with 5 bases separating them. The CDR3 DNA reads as TGTGCCAGCAGTCAGATTGGGGCCAACGTCCTGACTTTC. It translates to CASSQIGANVLTF.

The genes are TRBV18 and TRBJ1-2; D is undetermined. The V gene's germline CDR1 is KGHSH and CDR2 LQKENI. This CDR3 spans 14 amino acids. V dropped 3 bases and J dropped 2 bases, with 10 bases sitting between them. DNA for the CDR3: TGTGCCAGCTCACCTTTGACTAAGAACTATGGCTACACCTTC. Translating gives CASSPLTKNYGYTF.

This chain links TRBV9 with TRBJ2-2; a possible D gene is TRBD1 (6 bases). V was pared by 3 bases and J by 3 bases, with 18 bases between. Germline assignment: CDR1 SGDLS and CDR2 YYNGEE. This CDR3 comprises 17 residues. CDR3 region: CASSATGFGGDTGELFF. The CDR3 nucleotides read TGTGCCAGCAGCGCAACAGGGTTTGGGGGCGACACCGGGGAGCTGTTTTTT. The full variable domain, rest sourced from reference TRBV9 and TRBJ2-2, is DSGVTQTPKHLITATGQRVTLRCSPRSGDLSVYWYQQSLDQGLQFLIQYYNGEERAKGNILERFSAQQFPDLHSELNLSSLELGDSALYFCASSATGFGGDTGELFFGEGSRLTVL.